The TCR beta chain under discussion was sequenced for a study of vaccination effects on CD4 cells after COVID-19. This table comes from immunoSEQ multiplex PCR, and its TCRdb copy is limited to in-frame clones, with some not included. The sample records about 24,000 clones, around 69% being singletons. This clone was counted a single time. Its specificity is unknown. Sequencing was preceded by expansion of antigen-specific CD4+ T cells with viral peptide pools in the ViraFEST assay. It was after 10 days of culture that CD4+ T cells were isolated. Between March and December 2020, the person had a SARS-CoV-2 infection that PCR confirmed. This clonotype originated in a human donor who had a prior SARS-CoV-2 infection. The sequencing used CD4+ T cells from PBMCs cultured with SARS-CoV-2 spike peptides, collected before COVID-19 vaccination.

The CDR3 DNA reads as TGTGCCAGCTCACCATCGGGCCAGGGGCAAAGGAGCTCTGGAAACACCATATATTTT. This encodes CASSPSGQGQRSSGNTIYF. The chain uses TRBV18 and TRBJ1-3; a weak D match, TRBD1 (6 bases). CDR3 length equals 19 residues. The ends were cut back, 2 bases at V and 0 bases at J, with 20 bases in the middle. Per the germline V gene, CDR1 is KGHSH and CDR2 is LQKENI.